This T cell receptor (beta chain) comes out of a study of T cells after yellow fever vaccination. Researchers made TCR cDNA using 5'RACE template switching, and this step added a universal primer site and UMIs. TCRdb used MiXCR to reprocess the 5' RACE reads, holding one entry per CDR3 protein. Of approximately 550,000 distinct CDR3 sequences detected, less than 20% appear once; the ten largest clones hold about 13%. The study's findings and limits: Booster sampling recovered most clones from primary vaccination (about 97% CD4, approximately 88% CD8).

This clonotype appeared a few times. Its matching antigen is unknown. The CDR3 has 14 residues. Deletions cut 7 bases from V and 0 bases from J, with 13 bases between. Germline loops: CDR1 DFQATT, CDR2 SNEGSKA (reference sequence). This clonotype was sampled from a man aged 25-45 years who received the YFV17D yellow fever vaccine. The sequences come from PBMCs, collected 15 days after the yellow fever booster vaccination. V and J are TRBV20-1 and TRBJ2-1, with D hard to call. CDR3 bases: TGCAGTGGAGGTAGCCGAAGCTCCTACAATGAGCAGTTCTTC. Translated, it gives CSGGSRSSYNEQFF.